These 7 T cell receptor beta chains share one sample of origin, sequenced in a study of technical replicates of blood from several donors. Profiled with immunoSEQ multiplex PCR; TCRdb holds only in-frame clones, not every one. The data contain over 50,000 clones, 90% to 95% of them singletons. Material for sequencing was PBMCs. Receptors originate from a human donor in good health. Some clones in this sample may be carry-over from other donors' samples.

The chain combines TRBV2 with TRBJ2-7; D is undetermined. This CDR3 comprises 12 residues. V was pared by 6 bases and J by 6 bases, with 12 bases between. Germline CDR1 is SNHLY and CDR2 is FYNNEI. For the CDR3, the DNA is TGTGCCAGCAGGATGTCTGGCTTCGAGCAGTACTTC. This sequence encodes CASRMSGFEQYF.

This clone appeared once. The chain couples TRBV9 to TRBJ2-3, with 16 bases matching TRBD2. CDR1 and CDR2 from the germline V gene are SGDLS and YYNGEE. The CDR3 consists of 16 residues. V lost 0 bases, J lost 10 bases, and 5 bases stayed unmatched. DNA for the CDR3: TGTGCCAGCAGCGTAGAAAAGGGACTAGCGGGAGGGGCGCAGTATTTT. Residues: CASSVEKGLAGGAQYF.

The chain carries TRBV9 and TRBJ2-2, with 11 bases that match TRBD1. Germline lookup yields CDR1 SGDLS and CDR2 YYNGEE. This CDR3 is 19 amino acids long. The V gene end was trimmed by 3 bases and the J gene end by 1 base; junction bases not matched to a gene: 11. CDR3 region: CASSAPFGQGARNTGELFF. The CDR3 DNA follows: TGTGCCAGCAGCGCCCCTTTCGGACAGGGGGCAAGGAACACCGGGGAGCTGTTTTTT.

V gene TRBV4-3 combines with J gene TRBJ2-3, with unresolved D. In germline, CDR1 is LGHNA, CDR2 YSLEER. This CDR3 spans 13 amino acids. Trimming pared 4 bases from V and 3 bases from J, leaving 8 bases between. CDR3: CASSLTRTDTQYF. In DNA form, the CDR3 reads TGCGCCAGCAGCCTGACTCGTACAGATACGCAGTATTTT.

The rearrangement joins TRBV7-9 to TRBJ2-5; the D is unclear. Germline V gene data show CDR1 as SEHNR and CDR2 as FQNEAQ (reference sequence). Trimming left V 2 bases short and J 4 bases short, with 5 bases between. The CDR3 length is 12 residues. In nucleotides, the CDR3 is TGTGCCAGCAGCTTAACTACAGAGACCCAGTACTTC. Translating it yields CASSLTTETQYF. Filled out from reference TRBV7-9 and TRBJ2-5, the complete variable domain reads DTGVSQNPRHKITKRGQNVTFRCDPISEHNRLYWYRQTLGQGPEFLTYFQNEAQLEKSRLLSDRFSAERPKGSFSTLEIQRTEQGDSAMYLCASSLTTETQYFGPGTRLLVL.

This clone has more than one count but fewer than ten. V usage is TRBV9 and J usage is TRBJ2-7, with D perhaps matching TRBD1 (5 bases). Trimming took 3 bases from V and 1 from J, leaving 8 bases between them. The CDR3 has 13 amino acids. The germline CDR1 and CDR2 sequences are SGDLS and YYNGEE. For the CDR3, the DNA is TGTGCCAGCAGCGGTTACAGGTCCTACGAGCAGTACTTC. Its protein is CASSGYRSYEQYF.

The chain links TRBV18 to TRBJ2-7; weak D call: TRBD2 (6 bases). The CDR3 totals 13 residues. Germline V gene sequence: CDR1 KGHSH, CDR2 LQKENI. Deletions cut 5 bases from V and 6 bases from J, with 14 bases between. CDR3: CASSSNSEGEQYF. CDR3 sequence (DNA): TGTGCCAGCTCATCGAACTCGGAGGGCGAGCAGTACTTC.